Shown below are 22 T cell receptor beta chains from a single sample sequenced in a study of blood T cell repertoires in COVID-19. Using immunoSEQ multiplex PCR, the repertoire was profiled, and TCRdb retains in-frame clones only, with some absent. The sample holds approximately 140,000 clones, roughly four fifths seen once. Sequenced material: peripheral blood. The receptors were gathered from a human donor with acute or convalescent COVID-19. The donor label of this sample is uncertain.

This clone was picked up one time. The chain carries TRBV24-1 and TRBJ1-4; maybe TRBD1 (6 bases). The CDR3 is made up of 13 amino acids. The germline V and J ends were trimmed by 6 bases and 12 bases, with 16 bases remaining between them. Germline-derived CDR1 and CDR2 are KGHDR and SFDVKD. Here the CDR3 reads CATSPGTSAELFF. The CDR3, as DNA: TGTGCCACCAGTCCTGGGACATCCGCGGAACTGTTTTTT.

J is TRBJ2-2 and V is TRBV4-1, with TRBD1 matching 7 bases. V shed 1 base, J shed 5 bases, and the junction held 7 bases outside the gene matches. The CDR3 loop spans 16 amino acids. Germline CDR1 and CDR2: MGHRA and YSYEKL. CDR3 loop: CASSQVEGAPTGELFF. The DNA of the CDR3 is TGCGCCAGCAGCCAAGTTGAGGGGGCCCCAACCGGGGAGCTGTTTTTT.

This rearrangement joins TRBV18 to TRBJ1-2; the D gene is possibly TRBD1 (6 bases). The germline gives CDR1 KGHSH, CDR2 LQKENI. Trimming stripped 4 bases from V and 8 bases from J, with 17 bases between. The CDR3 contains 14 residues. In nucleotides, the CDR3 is TGTGCCAGCTCACAGTCGGGACAAACGGTCGGCTACACCTTC. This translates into CASSQSGQTVGYTF.

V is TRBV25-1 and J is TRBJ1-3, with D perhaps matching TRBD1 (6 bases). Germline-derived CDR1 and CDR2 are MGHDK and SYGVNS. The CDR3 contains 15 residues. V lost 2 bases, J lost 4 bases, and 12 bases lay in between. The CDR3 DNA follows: TGTGCCAGCAGTGAAGCAGGGGCGAAAGGAAACACCATATATTTT. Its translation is CASSEAGAKGNTIYF.

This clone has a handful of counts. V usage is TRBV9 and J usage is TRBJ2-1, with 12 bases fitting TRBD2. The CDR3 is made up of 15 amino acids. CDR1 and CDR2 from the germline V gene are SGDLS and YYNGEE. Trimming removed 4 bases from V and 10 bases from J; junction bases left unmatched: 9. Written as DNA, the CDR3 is TGTGCCAGCAGCCCCCGGACTAGCGGGGCCCCAGAGCAGTTCTTC. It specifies CASSPRTSGAPEQFF.

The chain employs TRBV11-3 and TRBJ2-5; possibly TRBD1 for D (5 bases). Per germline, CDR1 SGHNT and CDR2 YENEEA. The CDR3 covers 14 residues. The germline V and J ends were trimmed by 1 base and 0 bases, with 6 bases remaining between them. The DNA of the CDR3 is TGTGCCAGCAGCTTAGGCAGGGACCAAGAGACCCAGTACTTC. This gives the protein CASSLGRDQETQYF.

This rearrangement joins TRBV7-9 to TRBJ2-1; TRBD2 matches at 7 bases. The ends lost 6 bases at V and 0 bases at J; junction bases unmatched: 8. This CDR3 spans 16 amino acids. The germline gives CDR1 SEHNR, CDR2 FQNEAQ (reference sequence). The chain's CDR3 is CASSSRGLPSYNEQFF. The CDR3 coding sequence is TGTGCCAGCAGTTCCCGGGGACTACCCTCCTACAATGAGCAGTTCTTC. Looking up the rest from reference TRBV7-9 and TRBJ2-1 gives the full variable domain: DTGVSQNPRHKITKRGQNVTFRCDPISEHNRLYWYRQTLGQGPEFLTYFQNEAQLEKSRLLSDRFSAERPKGSFSTLEIQRTEQGDSAMYLCASSSRGLPSYNEQFFGPGTRLTVL.

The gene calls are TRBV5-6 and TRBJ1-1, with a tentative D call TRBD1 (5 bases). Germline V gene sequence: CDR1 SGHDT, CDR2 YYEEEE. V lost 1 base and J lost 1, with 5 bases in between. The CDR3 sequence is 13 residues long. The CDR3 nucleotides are TGTGCCAGCAGCTTGAGGGGGAACACTGAAGCTTTCTTT. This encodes CASSLRGNTEAFF.

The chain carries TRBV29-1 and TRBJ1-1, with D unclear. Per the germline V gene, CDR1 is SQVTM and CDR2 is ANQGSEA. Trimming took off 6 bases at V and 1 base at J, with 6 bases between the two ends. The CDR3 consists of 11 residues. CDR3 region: CSVRGNTEAFF. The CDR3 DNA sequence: TGCAGCGTGCGAGGGAACACTGAAGCTTTCTTT. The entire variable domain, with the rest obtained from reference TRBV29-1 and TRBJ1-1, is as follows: SAVISQKPSRDICQRGTSLTIQCQVDSQVTMMFWYRQQPGQSLTLIATANQGSEATYESGFVIDKFPISRPNLTFSTLTVSNMSPEDSSIYLCSVRGNTEAFFGQGTRLTVV.

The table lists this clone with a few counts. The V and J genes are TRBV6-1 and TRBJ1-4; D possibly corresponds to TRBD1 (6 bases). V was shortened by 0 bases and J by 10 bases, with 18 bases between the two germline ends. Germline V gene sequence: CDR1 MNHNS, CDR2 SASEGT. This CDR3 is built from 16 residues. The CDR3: CASSEARTVGPRKLFF. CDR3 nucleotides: TGTGCCAGCAGTGAAGCAAGGACAGTAGGGCCTCGAAAACTGTTTTTT.

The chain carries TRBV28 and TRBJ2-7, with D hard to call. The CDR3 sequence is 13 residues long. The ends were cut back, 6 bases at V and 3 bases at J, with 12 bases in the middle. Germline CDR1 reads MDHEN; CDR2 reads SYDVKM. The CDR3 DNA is TGTGCCAGCAGCTCGCGGCTGAGCTACGAGCAGTACTTC. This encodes CASSSRLSYEQYF.

The CDR3 region is CASSTRQGEAEAFF. The CDR3 DNA reads TGTGCCAGCAGCACCCGACAGGGGGAGGCTGAAGCTTTCTTT. This sequence joins TRBV7-9 and TRBJ1-1; 9 bases map to TRBD1. Germline assignment: CDR1 SEHNR and CDR2 FQNEAQ (reference sequence). J lost 6 bases, V lost 5 bases, and 7 bases had no gene match. This CDR3 region has 14 residues.

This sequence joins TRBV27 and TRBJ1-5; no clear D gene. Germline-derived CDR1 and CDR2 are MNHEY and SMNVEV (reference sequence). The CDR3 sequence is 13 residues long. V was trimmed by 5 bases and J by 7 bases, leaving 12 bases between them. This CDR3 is CASSPVQPQPQHF. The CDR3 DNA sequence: TGTGCCAGCAGTCCGGTCCAACCCCAGCCCCAGCATTTT.

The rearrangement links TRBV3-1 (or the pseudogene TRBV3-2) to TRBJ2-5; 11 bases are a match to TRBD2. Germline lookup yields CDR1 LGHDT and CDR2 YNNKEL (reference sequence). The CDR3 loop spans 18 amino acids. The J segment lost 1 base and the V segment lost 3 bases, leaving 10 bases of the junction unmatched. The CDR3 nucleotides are TGTGCCAGCAGCCAGGGCGTACTAGCGGGGGTGGTCCAAGAGACCCAGTACTTC. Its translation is CASSQGVLAGVVQETQYF.

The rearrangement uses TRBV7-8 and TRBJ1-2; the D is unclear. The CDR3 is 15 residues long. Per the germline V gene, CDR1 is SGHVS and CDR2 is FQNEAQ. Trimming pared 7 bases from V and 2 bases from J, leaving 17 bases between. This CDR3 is CASTGGVTLNYGYTF. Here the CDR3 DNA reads TGTGCCAGCACCGGCGGGGTTACTTTAAACTATGGCTACACCTTC.

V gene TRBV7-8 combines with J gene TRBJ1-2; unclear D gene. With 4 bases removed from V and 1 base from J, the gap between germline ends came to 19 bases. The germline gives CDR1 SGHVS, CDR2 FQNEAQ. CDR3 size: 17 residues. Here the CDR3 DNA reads TGTGCCAGCAGCTCCCACCCGGGAAGCAGTTTTAACTATGGCTACACCTTC. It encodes CASSSHPGSSFNYGYTF.

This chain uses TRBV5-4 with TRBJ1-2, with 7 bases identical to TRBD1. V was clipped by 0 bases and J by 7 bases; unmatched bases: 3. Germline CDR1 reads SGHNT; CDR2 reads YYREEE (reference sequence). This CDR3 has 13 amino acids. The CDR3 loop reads CASSLEGDSGYTF. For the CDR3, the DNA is TGTGCCAGCAGCTTGGAGGGGGACAGTGGCTACACCTTC.

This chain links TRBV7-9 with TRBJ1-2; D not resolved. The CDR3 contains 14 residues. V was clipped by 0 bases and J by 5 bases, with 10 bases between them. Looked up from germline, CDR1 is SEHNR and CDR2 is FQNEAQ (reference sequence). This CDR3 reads CASSLAGGLYGYTF. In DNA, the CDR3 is TGTGCCAGCAGCTTAGCGGGAGGGCTATATGGCTACACCTTC. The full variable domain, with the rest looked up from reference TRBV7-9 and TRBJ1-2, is DTGVSQNPRHKITKRGQNVTFRCDPISEHNRLYWYRQTLGQGPEFLTYFQNEAQLEKSRLLSDRFSAERPKGSFSTLEIQRTEQGDSAMYLCASSLAGGLYGYTFGSGTRLTVV.

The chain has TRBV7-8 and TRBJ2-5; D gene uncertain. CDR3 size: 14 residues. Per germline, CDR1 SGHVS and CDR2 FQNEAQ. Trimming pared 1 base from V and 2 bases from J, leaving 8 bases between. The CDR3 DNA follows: TGTGCCAGCAGCTTAGGAGGCTTGCAAGAGACCCAGTACTTC. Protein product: CASSLGGLQETQYF.

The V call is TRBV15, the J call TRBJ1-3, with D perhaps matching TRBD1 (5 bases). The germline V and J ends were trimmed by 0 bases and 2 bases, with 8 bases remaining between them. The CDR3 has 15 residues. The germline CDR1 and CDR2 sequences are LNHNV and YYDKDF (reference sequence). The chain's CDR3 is CATSRDKGTGNTIYF. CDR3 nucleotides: TGTGCCACCAGCAGAGATAAGGGGACTGGAAACACCATATATTTT.

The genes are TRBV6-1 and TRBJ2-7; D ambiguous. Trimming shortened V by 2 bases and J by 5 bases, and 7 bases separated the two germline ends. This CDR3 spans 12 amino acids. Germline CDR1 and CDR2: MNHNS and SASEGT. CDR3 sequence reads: CASSENVDEQYV. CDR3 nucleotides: TGTGCCAGCAGTGAAAATGTAGACGAGCAGTACGTC.

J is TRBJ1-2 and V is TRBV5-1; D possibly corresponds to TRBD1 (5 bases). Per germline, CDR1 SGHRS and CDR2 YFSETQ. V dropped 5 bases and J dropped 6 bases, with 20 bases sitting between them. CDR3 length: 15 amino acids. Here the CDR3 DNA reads TGCGCCAGCAGTCCCGAGGGACTTCGGCCCGATGGCTACACCTTC. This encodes CASSPEGLRPDGYTF.